This TCR beta chain was observed in a study of blood T cell repertoires in COVID-19. Study at large: Whether acute or convalescent, the COVID-19 samples came from the United States, Italy and Spain. T cells, B-cell-depleted T cells, or PBMCs supplied cDNA or gDNA.

As processed by the authors: Reference gene primer amplification yielded estimated nucleated cell counts. The assay was immunoSEQ multiplex PCR, and TCRdb's table has in-frame clones only and misses some. V and J calls and clone size come straight from that table; D and trimming were deduced from the DNA. This table holds about 100,000 clones, 80% found once. The CDR3 loop spans 20 amino acids. V shed 4 bases and J 1 base; nucleotides not matched to a gene: 15. Germline V gene data show CDR1 as LNHDA and CDR2 as SQIVND (reference sequence). The sequenced sample consisted of peripheral blood. This TCR was sampled from a woman in her 70s with acute or convalescent COVID-19. This chain connects TRBV19 to TRBJ2-2; 10 bases match TRBD1. The CDR3 loop is CASSKGRPTGGAGNTGELFF. Here the CDR3 DNA reads TGTGCCAGTAGTAAAGGCCGGCCGACAGGGGGCGCGGGGAACACCGGGGAGCTGTTTTTT.